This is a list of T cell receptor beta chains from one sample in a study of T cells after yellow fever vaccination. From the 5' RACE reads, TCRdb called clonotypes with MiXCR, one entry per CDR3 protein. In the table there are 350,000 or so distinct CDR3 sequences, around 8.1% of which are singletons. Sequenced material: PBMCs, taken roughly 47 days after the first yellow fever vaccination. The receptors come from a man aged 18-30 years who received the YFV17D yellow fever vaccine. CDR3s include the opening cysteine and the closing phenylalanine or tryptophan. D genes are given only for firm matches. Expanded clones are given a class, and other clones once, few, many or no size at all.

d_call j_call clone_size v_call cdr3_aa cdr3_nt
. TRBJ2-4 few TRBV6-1 CASCTFGGVNIQYF TGTGCCAGTTGCACTTTCGGGGGAGTAAACATTCAGTACTTC
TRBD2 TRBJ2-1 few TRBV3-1 CASSQTTSTVGEQFF TGTGCCAGCAGCCAGACGACTAGCACGGTCGGTGAGCAGTTCTTC
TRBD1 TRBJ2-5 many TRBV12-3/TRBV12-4 CASSLTGEETQYF TGTGCCAGCAGCCTGACAGGGGAAGAGACCCAGTACTTC
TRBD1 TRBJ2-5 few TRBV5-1 CASSGGTGPEETQYF TGCGCCAGCAGCGGAGGGACAGGCCCCGAAGAGACCCAGTACTTC
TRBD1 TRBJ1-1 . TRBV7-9 CASSFRQGAIIGEAFF TGTGCCAGCAGCTTTCGACAGGGGGCAATAATAGGTGAAGCTTTCTTT
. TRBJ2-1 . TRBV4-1 CASSKSGLSNYNEQFF TGCGCCAGCTCAAAATCCGGCCTCTCAAATTACAATGAGCAGTTCTTC
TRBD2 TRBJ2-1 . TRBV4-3 CASSPRGVAGLSYNEQFF TGCGCCAGCAGCCCGCGAGGGGTAGCGGGTCTCTCCTACAATGAGCAGTTCTTC
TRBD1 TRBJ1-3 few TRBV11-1 CASSSFLDRGHSGNTIYF TGTGCCAGCAGCTCTTTTCTGGACAGGGGGCACTCTGGAAACACCATATATTTT
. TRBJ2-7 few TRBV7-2 CASSWVGYEQYF TGTGCCAGCAGCTGGGTCGGGTACGAGCAGTACTTC
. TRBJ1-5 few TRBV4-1 CASSQEEGRVDQPQHF TGCGCCAGCAGCCAAGAAGAGGGCAGGGTGGATCAGCCCCAGCATTTT
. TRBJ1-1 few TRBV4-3 CASSQEISGYTEAFF TGCGCCAGCAGCCAAGAAATCAGCGGCTACACTGAAGCTTTCTTT
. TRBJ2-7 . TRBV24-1 CATSDFIYGGEPYEQYF TGTGCCACCAGTGATTTTATCTATGGCGGAGAGCCCTACGAGCAGTACTTC
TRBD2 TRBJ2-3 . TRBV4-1 CASSQDMAGGQADTQYF TGCGCCAGCAGCCAAGATATGGCGGGGGGGCAGGCAGATACGCAGTATTTT
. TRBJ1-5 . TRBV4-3 CASTLRRGYHQPQHF TGCGCCAGCACCTTGCGCAGGGGATATCATCAGCCCCAGCATTTT
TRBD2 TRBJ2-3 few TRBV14 CASSQDLAGAPTDTQYF TGTGCCAGCAGCCAAGATCTAGCGGGGGCCCCCACAGATACGCAGTATTTT
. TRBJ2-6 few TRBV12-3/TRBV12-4 CASSLRDTASGANVLTF TGTGCCAGCAGTTTGCGTGACACGGCCTCTGGGGCCAACGTCCTGACTTTC
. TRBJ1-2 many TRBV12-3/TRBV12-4 CASSLGWEGYTF TGTGCCAGCAGTTTAGGGTGGGAAGGCTACACCTTC
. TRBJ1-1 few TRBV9 CASSAGNTEAFF TGTGCCAGCAGCGCAGGGAACACTGAAGCTTTCTTT
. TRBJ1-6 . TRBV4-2 CASSQEDTDTEFNSPLHF TGTGCCAGCAGCCAAGAAGATACAGACACTGAATTTAATTCACCCCTCCACTTT
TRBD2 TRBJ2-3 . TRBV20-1 CSARGASGGVRRDTQYF TGCAGTGCTAGAGGGGCTAGCGGGGGGGTGAGACGAGATACGCAGTATTTT
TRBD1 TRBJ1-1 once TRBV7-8 CASSFKRGQTEAFF TGTGCCAGCAGCTTTAAGAGGGGGCAGACTGAAGCTTTCTTT
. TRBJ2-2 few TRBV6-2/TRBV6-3 CASSYSFTSGELFF TGTGCCAGCAGTTACTCGTTTACTTCCGGGGAGCTGTTTTTT
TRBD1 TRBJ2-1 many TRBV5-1 CASSLDTYGDRLIIF TGCGCCAGCAGCTTGGATACTTACGGGGACAGGCTAATTATCTTC
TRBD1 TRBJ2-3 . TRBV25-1 CASSEYRQGRDTQYF TGTGCCAGCAGTGAATATCGACAGGGGAGGGATACGCAGTATTTT
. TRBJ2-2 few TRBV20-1 CSARSQNTGELFF TGCAGTGCTAGATCCCAGAACACCGGGGAGCTGTTTTTT
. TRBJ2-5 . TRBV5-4 CASRTTGYGGETQYF TGTGCCAGCAGGACAACAGGGTACGGAGGAGAGACCCAGTACTTC
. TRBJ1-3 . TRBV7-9 CASSSNTRNTIYF TGTGCCAGCAGCTCCAACACGCGAAACACCATATATTTT
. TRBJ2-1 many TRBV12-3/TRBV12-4 CASRRAGAPGEQFF TGTGCCAGCAGGAGGGCGGGGGCCCCCGGTGAGCAGTTCTTC
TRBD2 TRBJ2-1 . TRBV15 CATSRDAGGYNEQFF TGTGCCACCAGCAGAGATGCGGGGGGGTACAATGAGCAGTTCTTC